The 19 T cell receptor beta chains below all came from one sample that was sequenced in a study of T-cell memory formation after mild COVID-19. TCRdb recomputed calls from the 5' RACE reads with MiXCR, one row per CDR3 protein. The sample holds fewer than 95,000 distinct CDR3 sequences, about an eighth seen once. The source material was PBMCs or a T cell subset sorted from them (not recorded which). These receptors came from an adult woman who had mild COVID-19 (a few samples of this study predate the infection). Cell type and time point are not known.

The rearrangement links TRBV11-2 to TRBJ1-4, with TRBD1 as a possible D gene (5 bases). V dropped 5 bases and J dropped 6 bases, with 25 bases sitting between them. From germline, CDR1 is SGHAT and CDR2 FQNNGV. The CDR3 has 18 amino acids. In DNA form, the CDR3 reads TGTGCCAGCAGCGACGGTAGTAGGGCCCAGGGCTGGGATGAAAAACTGTTTTTT. Its translation is CASSDGSRAQGWDEKLFF.

The chain combines TRBV12-3 or TRBV12-4 with TRBJ2-4; the D gene is possibly TRBD2 (6 bases). This CDR3 has 14 amino acids. V was pared by 6 bases and J by 4 bases, with 13 bases between. The DNA for the CDR3 is TGTGCCAGCAGCGCGGGACTCGAGAAAAACATTCAGTACTTC. This gives the protein CASSAGLEKNIQYF.

This clonotype was detected only a few times. The rearrangement uses TRBV5-1 and TRBJ2-1, with TRBD1 matching over 10 bases. Trimming at V came to 1 base and at J to 7 bases, leaving 2 bases not matched to a gene. Germline V gene sequence: CDR1 SGHRS, CDR2 YFSETQ. CDR3 length equals 14 residues. CDR3 bases: TGCGCCAGCAGCTTGCGACAGGGGGCGAATGAGCAGTTCTTC. Translation gives CASSLRQGANEQFF. Full variable domain (remainder filled in from reference TRBV5-1 and TRBJ2-1): KAGVTQTPRYLIKTRGQQVTLSCSPISGHRSVSWYQQTPGQGLQFLFEYFSETQRNKGNFPGRFSGRQFSNSRSEMNVSTLELGDSALYLCASSLRQGANEQFFGPGTRLTVL.

This clonotype was observed many times. This chain joins TRBV10-3 and TRBJ2-7; no definite D call. The CDR3 contains 11 residues. CDR1 ENHRY and CDR2 SYGVKD come from the germline V gene. Trimming stripped 6 bases from V and 4 bases from J, with 7 bases between. CDR3 loop: CAISSTYEQYF. For the CDR3, the DNA is TGTGCCATCAGCTCTACATACGAGCAGTACTTC.

The table lists this clonotype with a few counts. CDR3 nucleotides: TGCGCCAGCAGCCCCGGAGGGGGGAGCAATCAGCCCCAGCATTTT. Its protein product is CASSPGGGSNQPQHF. The chain carries TRBV5-1 and TRBJ1-5; weak D call: TRBD1 (6 bases). This CDR3 contains 15 residues. Germline lookup yields CDR1 SGHRS and CDR2 YFSETQ. V shed 4 bases and J shed 1 base, with 12 bases lying between them.

This clonotype was counted only a few times. CDR3 in amino acids: CASSTTKSYEQYF. CDR3 nucleotide sequence: TGTGCCAGCAGCACGACTAAGTCCTACGAGCAGTACTTC. This chain connects TRBV21-1 to TRBJ2-7; the D segment call TRBD2 is taken from the table without a DNA check. TRBV21-1 is reported as a pseudogene. CDR3 length equals 13 residues.

V is TRBV20-1 and J is TRBJ1-1; D ambiguous. The germline CDR1 and CDR2 sequences are DFQATT and SNEGSKA (reference sequence). The V end lost 3 bases, the J end lost 5 bases, and 13 bases lay between the germline ends. The CDR3 length is 13 residues. The CDR3 nucleotides read TGCAGTGCTAGGGGAGTGCGGGATACTGAAGCTTTCTTT. It specifies CSARGVRDTEAFF.

V and J are TRBV7-8 and TRBJ2-5; D uncertain. CDR3 length: 14 residues. Trimming shortened V by 1 base and J by 5 bases, and 11 bases separated the two germline ends. Germline V gene sequence: CDR1 SGHVS, CDR2 FQNEAQ. CDR3 nucleotides: TGTGCCAGCAGCTTAGGTCCTTTGCTTGAGACCCAGTACTTC. It yields the protein CASSLGPLLETQYF.

This rearrangement joins TRBV20-1 to TRBJ2-1; 15 bases match TRBD2. J lost 3 bases, V lost 0 bases, and 6 bases had no gene match. CDR3 length equals 18 residues. The germline CDR1 and CDR2 sequences are DFQATT and SNEGSKA (reference sequence). CDR3 sequence: CSARDPGLAGGYYNEQFF. In DNA, the CDR3 is TGCAGTGCTAGAGATCCGGGACTAGCGGGGGGTTACTACAATGAGCAGTTCTTC.

This sequence joins TRBV7-2 and TRBJ1-2; no definite D call. Germline V gene data show CDR1 as SGHTA and CDR2 as FQGNSA. CDR3 length: 15 amino acids. V lost 7 bases to trimming and J lost 3 bases, with 18 bases between them. CDR3 amino acids: CASTRTRTDYYGYTF. For the CDR3, the DNA is TGTGCCAGCACAAGGACCCGGACTGATTACTATGGCTACACCTTC.

This clonotype showed up just a few times. J is TRBJ2-7 and V is TRBV20-1; D call uncertain. Germline V gene sequence: CDR1 DFQATT, CDR2 SNEGSKA (reference sequence). Trimming removed 0 bases from V and 0 bases from J, with 9 bases in between. This CDR3 region has 14 residues. The CDR3 DNA follows: TGCAGTGCTAGAGATTCCGGCAGCTCCTACGAGCAGTACTTC. It is translated as CSARDSGSSYEQYF.

The rearrangement joins TRBV9 to TRBJ2-7, with 10 positions matching TRBD2. This CDR3 has 14 residues. Germline CDR1 is SGDLS and CDR2 is YYNGEE. The ends lost 4 bases at V and 2 bases at J; junction bases unmatched: 3. The CDR3 protein is CASSTGTSAYEQYF. The CDR3 nucleotides are TGTGCCAGCAGCACCGGGACTAGCGCCTACGAGCAGTACTTC. Filled out from reference TRBV9 and TRBJ2-7, the complete variable domain reads DSGVTQTPKHLITATGQRVTLRCSPRSGDLSVYWYQQSLDQGLQFLIQYYNGEERAKGNILERFSAQQFPDLHSELNLSSLELGDSALYFCASSTGTSAYEQYFGPGTRLTVT.

The rearrangement links TRBV30 to TRBJ2-1; D uncertain. The CDR3 totals 13 residues. The germline V gene has CDR1 GTSNPN and CDR2 SVGIG (reference sequence). Trimming stripped 5 bases from V and 2 bases from J, with 10 bases between. The CDR3: CAWFPLTYNEQFF. DNA for the CDR3: TGTGCCTGGTTCCCACTAACCTACAATGAGCAGTTCTTC.

This clonotype was picked up a small number of times. CDR3 in amino acids: CASSPPSGELSYNEQFF. The CDR3 bases are TGTGCCAGCAGCCCGCCTAGCGGAGAACTTTCCTACAATGAGCAGTTCTTC. This chain connects TRBV7-9 to TRBJ2-1; 7 bases fit TRBD2. The length of the CDR3 is 17 residues. Germline-derived CDR1 and CDR2 are SEHNR and FQNEAQ (reference sequence). The V gene end was trimmed by 5 bases and the J gene end by 1 base; junction bases not matched to a gene: 11.

This sequence joins TRBV20-1 and TRBJ2-1, with D possibly matching TRBD2 (5 bases). Germline-derived CDR1 and CDR2 are DFQATT and SNEGSKA (reference sequence). The V gene lost 5 bases and the J gene lost 2 bases, with 10 bases spanning the gap. The CDR3 is 13 amino acids. Here the CDR3 reads CSAFTGTYNEQFF. CDR3 coding DNA: TGCAGTGCTTTTACCGGGACCTACAATGAGCAGTTCTTC.

CDR3 residues: CASSVSAFTDTQYF. In DNA, the CDR3 is TGTGCCAGCAGCGTTTCTGCGTTCACAGATACGCAGTATTTT. V gene TRBV9 combines with J gene TRBJ2-3; D remains ambiguous. The CDR3 runs 14 residues. Trimming left V 2 bases short and J 2 bases short, with 9 bases between. CDR1 is SGDLS and CDR2 is YYNGEE in the germline V gene.

This clonotype was picked up a small number of times. The chain has TRBV12-3 or TRBV12-4 and TRBJ1-2; 9 bases match TRBD1. The V and J ends lost 4 bases and 3 bases, in that order; junction bases with no gene match: 6. CDR3 length equals 15 residues. CDR3 residues: CASSSPGQGYYGYTF. CDR3 DNA sequence: TGTGCCAGCAGTTCCCCGGGACAGGGATACTATGGCTACACCTTC.

The rearrangement links TRBV7-9 to TRBJ1-1; D ambiguous. The CDR3 spans 15 residues. The V and J ends lost 5 bases and 2 bases respectively, with 15 bases between them. The germline CDR1 and CDR2 sequences are SEHNR and FQNEAQ (reference sequence). The DNA for the CDR3 is TGTGCCAGCAGCCATTTAATAAGTTATAACACTGAAGCTTTCTTT. Protein: CASSHLISYNTEAFF.

The genes are TRBV7-8 and TRBJ2-1, with 11 bases aligning to TRBD1. CDR3 size: 16 residues. Germline CDR1 is SGHVS and CDR2 is FQNEAQ. V trimming: 0 bases; J trimming: 6 bases; junction bases outside the gene matches: 4. This CDR3 reads CASSLAGTGGVNEQFF. The CDR3 DNA reads TGTGCCAGCAGCTTAGCCGGGACAGGGGGTGTCAATGAGCAGTTCTTC. The whole variable domain, filled in from reference TRBV7-8 and TRBJ2-1, reads GAGVSQSPRYKVAKRGQDVALRCDPISGHVSLFWYQQALGQGPEFLTYFQNEAQLDKSGLPSDRFFAERPEGSVSTLKIQRTQQEDSAVYLCASSLAGTGGVNEQFFGPGTRLTVL.